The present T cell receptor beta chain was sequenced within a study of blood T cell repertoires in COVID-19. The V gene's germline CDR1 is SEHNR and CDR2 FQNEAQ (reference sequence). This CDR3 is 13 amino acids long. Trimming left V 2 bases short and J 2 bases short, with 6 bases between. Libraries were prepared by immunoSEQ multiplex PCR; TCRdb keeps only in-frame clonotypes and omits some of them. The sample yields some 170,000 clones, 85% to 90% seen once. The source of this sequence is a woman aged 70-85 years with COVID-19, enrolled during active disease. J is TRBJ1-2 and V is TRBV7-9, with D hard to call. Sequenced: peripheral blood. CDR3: CASSLWQNYGYTF. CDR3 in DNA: TGTGCCAGCAGCTTATGGCAGAACTATGGCTACACCTTC.